This entry lists 28 T cell receptor beta chains sequenced from one sample in a study of shared clonotypes between healthy human individuals (TCRdb year 2020). Libraries came from the immunoSEQ multiplex PCR assay. The table was pulled from immuneACCESS by TCRdb, which kept in-frame rearrangements only. Such tables lose some clones; where checked, under half of the loss comes from unresolved V genes, and the rest has no known cause. Here the sample has a few million clones; 90% to 97% occur a single time. Roughly 0.13% of the sample goes to the ten largest clones. Sequenced material: naive CD4+ T cells sorted from blood. The meaning of the sample's cell subset or site label: CD45RA+ positively selected. These receptors all stem from a man younger than 35 in good health.

The genes are TRBV5-1 and TRBJ2-7, with D tentatively TRBD1 (6 bases). Per germline, CDR1 SGHRS and CDR2 YFSETQ. V lost 0 bases, J lost 6 bases, and 10 bases lay in between. This CDR3 has 13 residues. This CDR3 is CASSLDRVGEQYF. For the CDR3, the DNA is TGCGCCAGCAGCTTGGACAGGGTGGGCGAGCAGTACTTC.

The V gene is TRBV7-9, the J gene TRBJ2-3; D is undetermined. The CDR3 spans 12 residues. V was pared by 5 bases and J by 5 bases, with 8 bases between. Germline CDR1 and CDR2: SEHNR and FQNEAQ (reference sequence). The CDR3 loop reads CASSTTVDTQYF. DNA of the CDR3: TGTGCCAGCAGCACGACTGTAGATACGCAGTATTTT.

The chain carries TRBV30 and TRBJ1-1, with D possibly TRBD1 on 5 matching bases. The V end lost 0 bases, the J end lost 0 bases, and 8 bases lay between the germline ends. Germline V lookup: CDR1 GTSNPN, CDR2 SVGIG (reference sequence). CDR3 length: 14 amino acids. CDR3 sequence reads: CAWSVPGLNTEAFF. The DNA of the CDR3 is TGTGCCTGGAGTGTACCGGGACTGAACACTGAAGCTTTCTTT. The full variable domain, in which reference TRBV30 and TRBJ1-1 provide the parts outside the CDR3, is SQTIHQWPATLVQPVGSPLSLECTVEGTSNPNLYWYRQAAGRGLQLLFYSVGIGQISSEVPQNLSASRPQDRQFILSSKKLLLSDSGFYLCAWSVPGLNTEAFFGQGTRLTVV.

This rearrangement joins TRBV5-1 to TRBJ2-7; no clear D gene. Germline V gives CDR1 SGHRS, CDR2 YFSETQ. CDR3 length: 13 amino acids. The germline V and J ends were trimmed by 0 bases and 2 bases, with 6 bases remaining between them. CDR3 in amino acids: CASSLVGPYEQYF. CDR3 bases: TGCGCCAGCAGCTTGGTCGGGCCCTACGAGCAGTACTTC.

This clone occurred once. This chain joins TRBV21-1 and TRBJ1-1. TRBV21-1 represents a pseudogene. The CDR3 spans 13 residues. The chain's CDR3 is CASPPPPRTEAFF. The CDR3 DNA reads TGTGCCAGCCCTCCCCCCCCACGGACTGAAGCTTTCTTT.

This clone appeared once. The chain joins TRBV10-1 to TRBJ1-6, with 7 positions matching TRBD1. The CDR3 is made up of 13 amino acids. Germline lookup yields CDR1 WNHNN and CDR2 SYGVQD (reference sequence). V was pared by 5 bases and J by 9 bases, with 4 bases of the junction left unmatched. The CDR3 here is CASSPDRSSPLHF. The CDR3 nucleotides read TGCGCCAGCAGTCCGGACAGGTCTTCACCCCTCCACTTT.

This chain connects TRBV7-2 to TRBJ1-5; the D is unclear. The V and J ends lost 5 bases and 0 bases respectively, with 11 bases between them. CDR3 length equals 15 residues. CDR1 is SGHTA, CDR2 FQGNSA, per germline. CDR3 amino acids: CASSPRRGSNQPQHF. As DNA, the CDR3 is TGTGCCAGCAGCCCCCGTCGGGGTAGCAATCAGCCCCAGCATTTT.

The V gene is TRBV19, the J gene TRBJ1-2; D possibly corresponds to TRBD1 (5 bases). This CDR3 spans 14 amino acids. With 5 bases removed from V and 8 bases from J, the gap between germline ends came to 18 bases. Germline loops: CDR1 LNHDA, CDR2 SQIVND (reference sequence). For the CDR3, the DNA is TGTGCCAGTAGTCCACCGGCAGGGCGAGGAGGCTACACCTTC. Translated: CASSPPAGRGGYTF.

J is TRBJ1-1 and V is TRBV19; the D gene is possibly TRBD1 (6 bases). CDR3 length equals 15 residues. Trimming took 2 bases from V and 4 from J, leaving 14 bases between them. CDR1 is LNHDA, CDR2 SQIVND, per germline (reference sequence). Here the CDR3 DNA reads TGTGCCAGTAGTATAACTTCAGGGGCGCGCACTGAAGCTTTCTTT. Translation: CASSITSGARTEAFF.

The gene calls are TRBV27 and TRBJ1-4; 9 bases match TRBD1. V was clipped by 5 bases and J by 1 base; unmatched bases: 14. Germline CDR1 and CDR2: MNHEY and SMNVEV (reference sequence). The CDR3 is 19 amino acids. The CDR3 loop reads CASSLQGAELDRTNEKLFF. DNA of the CDR3: TGTGCCAGCAGTCTACAGGGGGCCGAATTGGATAGAACTAATGAAAAACTGTTTTTT.

The CDR3 bases are TGCGCCAGCAGCTTGGATGGGGGTTGGCAAGAGACCCAGTACTTC. Translating it yields CASSLDGGWQETQYF. The chain carries TRBV5-1 and TRBJ2-5, with D perhaps given as TRBD1 or TRBD2 (5 bases each). Germline V gene data show CDR1 as SGHRS and CDR2 as YFSETQ. The V end lost 0 bases, the J end lost 2 bases, and 11 bases lay between the germline ends. The CDR3 has 15 residues.

The chain employs TRBV27 and TRBJ2-7; D possibly corresponds to TRBD2 (7 bases). The CDR3 is 14 residues long. The V end lost 5 bases, the J end lost 3 bases, and 14 bases lay between the germline ends. Per the germline V gene, CDR1 is MNHEY and CDR2 is SMNVEV (reference sequence). The CDR3 DNA reads as TGTGCCAGCAGTCCCCGCGGGGGCAACTACGAGCAGTACTTC. Translation: CASSPRGGNYEQYF.

The table lists this clone with a few counts. Other DNA sequences of this sample code for an identical CDR3. This chain joins TRBV2 and TRBJ1-1; no firm D call. V lost 4 bases to trimming and J lost 0 bases, with 6 bases between them. The germline CDR1 and CDR2 sequences are SNHLY and FYNNEI. The CDR3 has 13 amino acids. CDR3 sequence: CASSVQVNTEAFF. The DNA for the CDR3 is TGTGCCAGCAGTGTTCAGGTGAACACTGAAGCTTTCTTT.

This rearrangement joins TRBV6-5 to TRBJ1-2, with TRBD1 matching over 9 bases. Germline loops: CDR1 MNHEY, CDR2 SVGAGI. V shed 7 bases, J shed 0 bases, and the junction held 6 bases outside the gene matches. The CDR3 is 15 amino acids. The CDR3, as DNA: TGTGCCAGCACCCGAGGACAGGGGTCTAACTATGGCTACACCTTC. The encoded protein is CASTRGQGSNYGYTF.

As to this clone: The same CDR3 can be traced to other DNA sequences in this sample. DNA of the CDR3: TGTGCCAGCAGACTTAGTACAGATACGCAGTATTTT. Its protein product is CASRLSTDTQYF. The chain joins TRBV28 to TRBJ2-3, with D hard to call. The CDR3 is 12 amino acids. The germline V gene encodes CDR1 MDHEN and CDR2 SYDVKM. V was clipped by 6 bases and J by 3 bases, with 7 bases between them.

The chain links TRBV7-9 to TRBJ2-2, with 9 bases lining up with TRBD1. The CDR3 is 16 amino acids. V lost 4 bases to trimming and J lost 6 bases; unmatched junction nucleotides: 9. The germline CDR1 and CDR2 sequences are SEHNR and FQNEAQ (reference sequence). CDR3 sequence: CASSSITGGIPGELFF. The CDR3 DNA is TGTGCCAGCAGCTCGATCACAGGGGGCATCCCCGGGGAGCTGTTTTTT.

This sequence joins TRBV19 and TRBJ1-5; D is ambiguous. CDR3 length equals 13 residues. With 3 bases removed from V and 11 bases from J, the gap between germline ends came to 14 bases. Germline values: CDR1 LNHDA, CDR2 SQIVND (reference sequence). CDR3 region: CASSIPGVLTQHF. CDR3 in DNA: TGTGCCAGTAGTATTCCGGGCGTCTTGACCCAGCATTTT.

In regard to this clone: Other DNA sequences in this sample translate to the same CDR3. The chain couples TRBV5-1 to TRBJ2-3; tentative D call: TRBD1 (6 bases). This CDR3 contains 15 residues. Germline lookup yields CDR1 SGHRS and CDR2 YFSETQ. Deletions cut 0 bases from V and 1 base from J, with 9 bases between. CDR3 nucleotide sequence: TGCGCCAGCAGCTTGGGGGCAGGGGGCACAGATACGCAGTATTTT. Residues: CASSLGAGGTDTQYF. Full variable domain (outside the CDR3, taken from reference TRBV5-1 and TRBJ2-3): KAGVTQTPRYLIKTRGQQVTLSCSPISGHRSVSWYQQTPGQGLQFLFEYFSETQRNKGNFPGRFSGRQFSNSRSEMNVSTLELGDSALYLCASSLGAGGTDTQYFGPGTRLTVL.

The chain uses TRBV5-1 and TRBJ1-4; TRBD1 matches at 9 bases. Germline lookup yields CDR1 SGHRS and CDR2 YFSETQ. The CDR3 extends over 14 amino acids. V gave up 4 bases and J gave up 4 bases; unmatched junction bases: 2. Here the CDR3 reads CASSGGQGNEKLFF. The CDR3 bases are TGCGCCAGCAGCGGGGGACAGGGTAATGAAAAACTGTTTTTT.

The chain links TRBV7-6 to TRBJ2-5, with 11 bases matching TRBD2. The CDR3 runs to 17 residues. V lost 0 bases to trimming and J lost 6 bases; unmatched junction nucleotides: 9. Germline V gene lookup returns CDR1 SGHVS and CDR2 FNYEAQ. The CDR3, as DNA: TGTGCCAGCAGCTTAGCCCCACTAGCGGGAGTGGCGCAGACCCAGTACTTC. It yields the protein CASSLAPLAGVAQTQYF.

The V gene is TRBV28, the J gene TRBJ2-2, with D unclear. The germline V and J ends were trimmed by 2 bases and 3 bases, with 7 bases remaining between them. Germline V gives CDR1 MDHEN, CDR2 SYDVKM. The CDR3 has 14 amino acids. For the CDR3, the DNA is TGTGCCAGCAGTTTAGTCAGAGACACCGGGGAGCTGTTTTTT. Its protein product is CASSLVRDTGELFF. The variable domain in full, completed from reference TRBV28 and TRBJ2-2, reads DVKVTQSSRYLVKRTGEKVFLECVQDMDHENMFWYRQDPGLGLRLIYFSYDVKMKEKGDIPEGYSVSREKKERFSLILESASTNQTSMYLCASSLVRDTGELFFGEGSRLTVL.

A note on this clone: The junction and the germline gene differ at one end; a read error may be behind it. The chain combines TRBV19 with TRBJ2-2; D call uncertain. Germline loops: CDR1 LNHDA, CDR2 SQIVND (reference sequence). This CDR3 spans 15 amino acids. This chain's CDR3 is CASSLDPLTGGELFF. The CDR3 DNA reads as TGTGCCAGTAGTTTAGATCCCCTAACGGGCGGGGAGCTGTTTTTT.

This chain links TRBV10-3 with TRBJ1-6, with no clear D. Deletions cut 5 bases from V and 4 bases from J, with 6 bases between. Germline assignment: CDR1 ENHRY and CDR2 SYGVKD. The CDR3 extends over 13 amino acids. CDR3 DNA: TGTGCCATCAGTTCTCAGTATAATTCACCCCTCCACTTT. As protein: CAISSQYNSPLHF.

This chain joins TRBV10-3 and TRBJ2-3; D is perhaps TRBD1 (7 bases). Germline lookup yields CDR1 ENHRY and CDR2 SYGVKD. Trimming took 6 bases from V and 1 from J, leaving 14 bases between them. This CDR3 spans 15 amino acids. CDR3 in amino acids: CAIRPTGEGTDTQYF. DNA of the CDR3: TGTGCCATCAGGCCTACAGGGGAGGGCACAGATACGCAGTATTTT.

J is TRBJ1-6 and V is TRBV7-2, with D hard to call. In germline, CDR1 is SGHTA, CDR2 FQGNSA. CDR3 length: 11 residues. Trimming removed 2 bases at V and 15 bases at J, with 8 bases between. The CDR3: CASSLLRVLHF. DNA for the CDR3: TGTGCCAGCAGCTTACTTCGGGTCCTCCACTTT.

The chain links TRBV5-1 to TRBJ1-6; D is undetermined. This CDR3 has 14 amino acids. Trimming cost V 1 base and J 7 bases, with 9 bases left between them. CDR1 is SGHRS, CDR2 YFSETQ, per germline. CDR3 sequence: CASSLPNVNSPLHF. CDR3 coding DNA: TGCGCCAGCAGCTTGCCGAACGTGAATTCACCCCTCCACTTT.

The chain recombines TRBV7-3 with TRBJ2-5, with 8 bases that match TRBD1. This CDR3 has 15 residues. V trimming: 4 bases; J trimming: 3 bases; junction bases outside the gene matches: 7. The V gene's germline CDR1 is SGHTA and CDR2 FQGTGA. This CDR3 is CASSSGQGLKETQYF. In nucleotides, the CDR3 is TGTGCCAGCAGCTCAGGACAGGGCCTGAAAGAGACCCAGTACTTC.

The V gene is TRBV7-2, the J gene TRBJ1-1; D uncertain. V dropped 7 bases and J dropped 3 bases, with 12 bases sitting between them. CDR1 and CDR2 (germline): SGHTA, FQGNSA. The CDR3 has 13 residues. Here the CDR3 DNA reads TGTGCCAGCACCAATTTTCGGTACACTGAAGCTTTCTTT. Its translation is CASTNFRYTEAFF.